These T cell receptor beta chains were read from a single sample in a study of tumor-infiltrating lymphocytes in primary liver carcinoma. TCRdb reprocessed the multiplex PCR reads via MiXCR and lists one record per CDR3 protein. The table shows 55,000 to 65,000 distinct CDR3 sequences, with over 65% occurring only once. The source material was liver tumor tissue from sampling region 2. These TCRs come from a man aged 40-49 years with primary liver carcinoma and hepatitis B virus infection. Each CDR3 is given with its conserved first and last residue. The D gene is left open where the match is weak. Size is omitted from some rows. Given values are once, few, many or a class for expanded clones.

clone size: NA
J gene: TRBJ2-3
D gene: TRBD2
V gene: TRBV6-2/TRBV6-3
CDR3 DNA: TGTGCCAGCAGCCAACCCCGAGCGGGGAGCGCAGATACGCAGTATTTT
CDR3 protein: CASSQPRAGSADTQYF

clone size: few
J gene: TRBJ2-7
D gene: NA
V gene: TRBV11-2
CDR3 DNA: TGTGTCTGCAGTCCCGGGGGCTACGAGCAGTACTTC
CDR3 protein: CVCSPGGYEQYF

clone size: NA
J gene: TRBJ2-7
D gene: NA
V gene: TRBV29-1
CDR3 DNA: TGCAACGAGAGATCGTGGTCTGGGGAGCAGTACTTC
CDR3 protein: CNERSWSGEQYF

clone size: NA
J gene: TRBJ1-1
D gene: TRBD1
V gene: TRBV5-6
CDR3 DNA: TGTGCCAGTAGCCCAGGGGGTAAAGTGAACACTGAAGCTTTCTTT
CDR3 protein: CASSPGGKVNTEAFF

clone size: NA
J gene: TRBJ2-3
D gene: NA
V gene: TRBV29-1
CDR3 DNA: TGCAGCGCCCGGGGTGGTTGCACAGATACGCAGTATTTT
CDR3 protein: CSARGGCTDTQYF

clone size: NA
J gene: TRBJ1-2
D gene: TRBD1
V gene: TRBV4-1
CDR3 DNA: TGCGCCAGAAGCCAAGGGGACAGGAACTGTGGACACACCTTC
CDR3 protein: CARSQGDRNCGHTF

clone size: once
J gene: TRBJ1-4
D gene: NA
V gene: TRBV11-2
CDR3 DNA: TGTGCCAGCCGCAATACTCCAGGAGTAACAATTGAAAAACTGTTTTTT
CDR3 protein: CASRNTPGVTIEKLFF

clone size: many
J gene: TRBJ2-1
D gene: NA
V gene: TRBV12-3/TRBV12-4
CDR3 DNA: TGTGCCAGCAGTTTAGCGGGTAATGAGCAGTTCTTC
CDR3 protein: CASSLAGNEQFF

clone size: NA
J gene: TRBJ2-7
D gene: NA
V gene: TRBV11-2
CDR3 DNA: TGTGTCAGCTGCTTATCAGGACCCCACTACGAGCAGTACTTC
CDR3 protein: CVSCLSGPHYEQYF

clone size: NA
J gene: TRBJ1-5
D gene: NA
V gene: TRBV11-2
CDR3 DNA: TGTGCCGGAGGGGCACGGGAGCCCGCAGATACGCAGCATTTT
CDR3 protein: CAGGAREPADTQHF

clone size: NA
J gene: TRBJ2-5
D gene: TRBD2
V gene: TRBV11-2
CDR3 DNA: TGTCCCAGCAGCCAAACTCCTGGCGGGGGAAGAGAGACCCAGAACTTT
CDR3 protein: CPSSQTPGGGRETQNF

clone size: NA
J gene: TRBJ2-7
D gene: NA
V gene: TRBV6-6
CDR3 DNA: TGTGCCAGTAGTTACTCCGGCGGCAACTACGAGCAGTACTTC
CDR3 protein: CASSYSGGNYEQYF

clone size: NA
J gene: TRBJ1-6
D gene: TRBD1
V gene: TRBV9
CDR3 DNA: TGTGCCAGCAGCCGACAGGGGACTAATTCACCCCTCCACTTT
CDR3 protein: CASSRQGTNSPLHF

clone size: once
J gene: TRBJ2-7
D gene: NA
V gene: TRBV7-8
CDR3 DNA: TGTGCCAACACCTTGGGCCTGGTTGAGGAGCAGTACTTC
CDR3 protein: CANTLGLVEEQYF

clone size: NA
J gene: TRBJ2-1
D gene: TRBD2
V gene: TRBV12-3/TRBV12-4
CDR3 DNA: TGTGCCAGGATCTTAGCGGGTGCGTCCTACAATGAGCAGTTCTTC
CDR3 protein: CARILAGASYNEQFF

clone size: NA
J gene: TRBJ2-1
D gene: TRBD1
V gene: TRBV5-5
CDR3 DNA: TGTGCCAGCAGCGGACAGGTGAGCTCCTACAATGAGCAGTTCTTC
CDR3 protein: CASSGQVSSYNEQFF

clone size: NA
J gene: TRBJ2-7
D gene: NA
V gene: TRBV10-3
CDR3 DNA: TGTGCCGCCAGTGAAGCCGGGCAAGAGCAGCACTTC
CDR3 protein: CAASEAGQEQHF

clone size: NA
J gene: TRBJ2-2
D gene: NA
V gene: TRBV11-2
CDR3 DNA: TGTGCCAGCAGGTTAGCATTAGTAGGGGCGAACACGGGGGAGCTGTTTTTT
CDR3 protein: CASRLALVGANTGELFF

clone size: NA
J gene: TRBJ2-3
D gene: NA
V gene: TRBV7-7
CDR3 DNA: TGTGCCAGCAGCTTAGGGGGACATACCACAGATACGCAGTATTTT
CDR3 protein: CASSLGGHTTDTQYF

clone size: NA
J gene: TRBJ2-1
D gene: TRBD2
V gene: TRBV29-1
CDR3 DNA: TGCAGCGTTGGGACTAGTGGGTCCTACAATGAGCAGCTCTTC
CDR3 protein: CSVGTSGSYNEQLF

clone size: NA
J gene: TRBJ2-7
D gene: NA
V gene: TRBV11-2
CDR3 DNA: TGTGCCAGTAGCTTACGATGGACATGGGAAAATGAGCAGTACTTC
CDR3 protein: CASSLRWTWENEQYF

clone size: NA
J gene: TRBJ2-7
D gene: TRBD1
V gene: TRBV10-3
CDR3 DNA: TGTGCCATCAGCAAGAGCCCCGGGACAGGGTACGGCGAGCATTACTTC
CDR3 protein: CAISKSPGTGYGEHYF

clone size: NA
J gene: TRBJ2-1
D gene: TRBD1
V gene: TRBV12-3/TRBV12-4
CDR3 DNA: TGTGCCAGCAGTTGGGGCAGGGGGATCAATGAGCAGTTCTTC
CDR3 protein: CASSWGRGINEQFF

clone size: once
J gene: TRBJ2-7
D gene: NA
V gene: TRBV12-3/TRBV12-4
CDR3 DNA: TGTGCCAGCAGTATAGAACAGGTGGCCAACTACGAGCAGTACTTC
CDR3 protein: CASSIEQVANYEQYF

clone size: NA
J gene: TRBJ2-1
D gene: TRBD1
V gene: TRBV5-5
CDR3 DNA: TGTGCCAGCAGCCCTGGACAGGGTTCCTACTATTATCAGTTCTTC
CDR3 protein: CASSPGQGSYYYQFF

clone size: few
J gene: TRBJ2-3
D gene: NA
V gene: TRBV21-1
CDR3 DNA: TGTGCCAGCAGCTCACCAGGACAGGGTCCAGATACGCAGTATTTT
CDR3 protein: CASSSPGQGPDTQYF